This T cell receptor beta chain derives from a study of CD8+ T cells in alopecia areata (dated by TCRdb to 2016 to 2019). Regarding the research as a whole: Treated patients were enrolled in an open-label pilot trial of oral tofacitinib at 5 to 10 mg twice daily for moderate-to-severe alopecia areata. Tofacitinib was given for 6 to 18 months, followed by 6 months of follow-up off drug to assess delayed response and recurrence. In treated patients, disease severity was measured using the SALT score, which gives the percentage of scalp surface area affected. In both human patients and the C3H/HeJ mouse model, the study applied high-throughput TCRbeta sequencing to look at T cell clonal expansion in alopecia areata. On the human side, TCRbeta sequencing was run on scalp tissue and on sorted CD4+ and CD8+ peripheral blood T cells from healthy controls and from alopecia areata patients with either patchy or totalis/universalis disease. Biopsies were taken from tofacitinib-treated patients at baseline and again at 4 and 24 weeks into treatment, and several of those patients also had a later scalp biopsy. Scalp clonality was compared across normal scalp (n=4), patchy alopecia areata scalp (n=8), and alopecia totalis/universalis scalp (n=8). RNA was obtained with the PAXgene miRNA kit for fixed scalp, the miRNeasy kit for PBMCs, and the RNeasy kit for mouse skin. immunoSEQ multiplex PCR using 35 Vbeta forward primers and 13 Jbeta reverse primers was used to amplify TCRbeta CDR3 regions. Findings and caveats that apply to the study as a whole: Because the treated cohort was small and had just a single nonresponder, larger studies are needed to establish links between baseline CD8+ expansion and response. Many expanded lesional clones persisted in scalp and blood during tofacitinib treatment, which may partly explain relapse after stopping treatment. Scalp TCR repertoire analysis is complicated because resident alphabeta T cells in normal human skin are also sequenced, whereas mouse skin is dominated by gammadelta T cells. Compared with normal scalp, lesional scalp had higher clonality and more expanded CD8+ clones, particularly in alopecia totalis/universalis, a pattern that suggests antigenic drive. TCR sequences shared between patients were less clear than in mice, possibly partly because of HLA diversity in the patient population. Tofacitinib significantly lowered scalp clonality and the number of expanded CD8+ clones among the top 100 scalp clones.

On this clone itself: Its antigen remains unidentified. Base quality data are lacking; no much larger clone is found one base away.

Preparation of the library involved the immunoSEQ multiplex PCR assay. For TCR sequencing, RNA was extracted from every sample and reverse transcribed into cDNA to serve as template. First-strand cDNA was synthesized with SuperScript III using a 2:1 mix of oligo-dT and random hexamers. Amplification bias was assessed with a synthetic immune receptor repertoire, and residual bias was removed computationally. The authors processed their data as follows. Raw reads were preprocessed for error removal, and CDR3 was defined according to IMGT conventions as running from the conserved cysteine to phenylalanine. To get clonality, Shannon entropy was normalized by log2 of the number of productive unique TCRs and the result was subtracted from 1. Whether each scalp clone was CD4 or CD8 was inferred by checking scalp TCRbeta sequences against the CD4 and CD8 repertoires from sorted blood. TCRdb took this table from immuneACCESS and kept in-frame rearrangements with V and J called. Such tables lack part of the clones; where checked against another copy, unresolved V genes explain under half of the gap, and the rest is unexplained. V, J and clone size are taken as reported in that table, and D and trimming were inferred from the DNA itself. The sample data list about 110,000 clones, and roughly 84% of these were observed just once. The ten largest clonotypes hold under 25% of the sample.

This specimen's time point label, interpreted: about 5 months on oral tofacitinib. The treatment or condition label, as the study defines it: oral pan-JAK inhibitor, 5-10 mg twice daily. Peripheral blood and lesional scalp punch biopsies were obtained from patients with alopecia areata. PBMCs were separated by density centrifugation and stained for CD3, CD4 and CD8, after which CD4+ and CD8+ T cells were sorted on a FACSAria. The sequencing here drew on CD8+ T cells sorted from blood, taken at week 24, from a patient treated with tofacitinib. This clonotype originated in a human donor with alopecia areata.

The base sequence is TGTGCCAGCGAAGGGGTCGTAGAGCAGTACTTC. This is translated as CASEGVVEQYF. The V and J segments used are TRBV21-1 and TRBJ2-7; the table's TRBD1 call for D was not verified on the DNA. TRBV21-1 corresponds to a pseudogene. There are 11 amino acids in the CDR3, from cysteine to phenylalanine inclusive. Kept here is only the CDR3 DNA, which spans 33 bases and is read in frame from base 1.